A single sample is the source of the 17 T cell receptor beta chains below, sequenced in a study of Ad26.COV2.S vaccination and SARS-CoV-2 variants. The table came from immunoSEQ multiplex PCR; TCRdb's copy has only in-frame clones and leaves some out. Of about 350,000 clones in the sample, 70% to 90% were seen once. The treatment here: around 19 received Ad26.COV2.S at low or high dose, single or two shots; roughly five received placebo; per-sample allocation not given. On day 63 after the first injection, vaccine and placebo recipients gave samples. The input for sequencing was peripheral blood, taken in a trial of Ad26.COV2.S vaccine versus placebo. The receptors stem from a person aged 18 to 65 who received the Ad26.COV2.S COVID-19 vaccine or a placebo.

This chain links TRBV30 with TRBJ2-7; 7 bases match TRBD1. With 2 bases clipped from V and 3 bases from J, the junction kept 4 bases outside the gene matches. The length of the CDR3 is 13 residues. The germline V gene has CDR1 GTSNPN and CDR2 SVGIG (reference sequence). The CDR3 DNA follows: TGTGCCTGGAGTTGGGGACAGAACTACGAGCAGTACTTC. Its protein is CAWSWGQNYEQYF.

V usage is TRBV25-1 and J usage is TRBJ2-3; possible D gene TRBD1, 5 bases. There are 14 residues in the CDR3. The V and J ends lost 2 bases and 6 bases respectively, with 12 bases between them. In germline, CDR1 is MGHDK, CDR2 SYGVNS. The CDR3 region is CASSEHQGADTQYF. The CDR3 DNA sequence: TGTGCCAGCAGTGAACACCAGGGCGCGGATACGCAGTATTTT.

V and J are TRBV5-1 and TRBJ2-7; 8 bases map to TRBD2. The CDR3 length is 17 residues. The V gene end was trimmed by 0 bases and the J gene end by 4 bases; junction bases not matched to a gene: 12. Germline V CDR1 and CDR2: SGHRS, YFSETQ. The CDR3 nucleotides read TGCGCCAGCAGCTTGGAGGTAGGGCTAGCGGGCCATTACGAGCAGTACTTC. It specifies CASSLEVGLAGHYEQYF.

V is TRBV9 and J is TRBJ2-1; 10 bases agree with TRBD2. The CDR3 sequence is 15 residues long. Germline-derived CDR1 and CDR2 are SGDLS and YYNGEE. V shed 5 bases and J 1 base; nucleotides not matched to a gene: 3. The CDR3 region has the DNA TGTGCCAGCAGTCTAGCGGGAGTTTCCTACAATGAGCAGTTCTTC. The encoded protein is CASSLAGVSYNEQFF.

A word on this clone: A much bigger clone sits one base away, suggesting this may be a read error. This sample also contains other DNA sequences that code for the same CDR3. The rearrangement links TRBV7-2 to TRBJ2-7; 8 nucleotides agree with TRBD1. CDR1 is SGHTA, CDR2 FQGNSA, per germline. The CDR3 sequence is 13 residues long. V was clipped by 3 bases and J by 2 bases; unmatched bases: 0. The CDR3 nucleotides read TGTGCCAGCAGCTTGACAGGGGCCTACGAGCAGTACTTC. It specifies CASSLTGAYEQYF.

This chain joins TRBV27 and TRBJ2-7; the D gene could be TRBD1 or TRBD2 (5 bases each). Trimming shortened V by 0 bases and J by 3 bases, and 9 bases separated the two germline ends. This CDR3 has 14 amino acids. CDR1 is MNHEY and CDR2 is SMNVEV in the germline V gene (reference sequence). CDR3 amino acids: CASSLSGRIYEQYF. The CDR3 region has the DNA TGTGCCAGCAGTTTATCGGGACGGATCTACGAGCAGTACTTC.

The gene calls are TRBV7-2 and TRBJ1-1; TRBD1 might be the D (5 bases). The CDR3 extends over 14 amino acids. Germline V CDR1 and CDR2: SGHTA, FQGNSA. The germline V and J ends were trimmed by 4 bases and 8 bases, with 17 bases remaining between them. In DNA, the CDR3 is TGTGCCAGCAGCTATGAGGTCGGCAGGGCCGAAGCTTTCTTT. It yields the protein CASSYEVGRAEAFF. Full variable domain (remainder filled in from reference TRBV7-2 and TRBJ1-1): GAGVSQSPSNKVTEKGKDVELRCDPISGHTALYWYRQSLGQGLEFLIYFQGNSAPDKSGLPSDRFSAERTGGSVSTLTIQRTQQEDSAVYLCASSYEVGRAEAFFGQGTRLTVV.

V usage is TRBV3-1 (or the pseudogene TRBV3-2) and J usage is TRBJ1-2, with D hard to call. Germline CDR1 and CDR2: LGHDT and YNNKEL (reference sequence). This CDR3 comprises 16 residues. V was shortened by 2 bases and J by 0 bases, with 13 bases between the two germline ends. CDR3 loop: CASSQLGEDPNYGYTF. CDR3 DNA: TGTGCCAGCAGCCAATTAGGAGAAGATCCTAACTATGGCTACACCTTC.

The CDR3 DNA sequence: TGTGCCATCAGTGACCAGGGACTAGCGGGATACGAGCAGTACTTC. This translates into CAISDQGLAGYEQYF. The V and J genes are TRBV10-3 and TRBJ2-7, with TRBD2 matching 13 bases. With V trimmed by 3 bases and J by 4 bases, 3 bases remained unmatched. The germline gives CDR1 ENHRY, CDR2 SYGVKD. The CDR3 contains 15 residues.

This clone was recorded once. The genes are TRBV6-5 and TRBJ1-1; D is uncertain. CDR1 and CDR2 from the germline V gene are MNHEY and SVGAGI. Trimming removed 5 bases at V and 4 bases at J, with 14 bases between. This CDR3 spans 14 amino acids. For the CDR3, the DNA is TGTGCCAGCAGTCGACAATCGAAAGGCACTGAAGCTTTCTTT. This gives the protein CASSRQSKGTEAFF.

The gene calls are TRBV28 and TRBJ1-4; 8 bases match TRBD1. The V gene's germline CDR1 is MDHEN and CDR2 SYDVKM. With 4 bases clipped from V and 8 bases from J, the junction kept 9 bases outside the gene matches. This CDR3 is built from 15 residues. The CDR3 nucleotides are TGTGCCAGCAGTTCGCCGCAGGGGGCGCGGGAAAAACTGTTTTTT. This encodes CASSSPQGAREKLFF. The full variable domain, with the rest looked up from reference TRBV28 and TRBJ1-4, is DVKVTQSSRYLVKRTGEKVFLECVQDMDHENMFWYRQDPGLGLRLIYFSYDVKMKEKGDIPEGYSVSREKKERFSLILESASTNQTSMYLCASSSPQGAREKLFFGSGTQLSVL.

The V and J genes are TRBV5-6 and TRBJ2-7, with TRBD1 matching 9 bases. V lost 4 bases, J lost 3 bases, and 5 bases stayed unmatched. CDR3 size: 14 residues. Germline V gene data show CDR1 as SGHDT and CDR2 as YYEEEE. The CDR3 loop reads CASSEGTGLYEQYF. DNA of the CDR3: TGTGCCAGCAGCGAGGGGACAGGGCTCTACGAGCAGTACTTC. The complete variable domain, with remaining parts taken from reference TRBV5-6 and TRBJ2-7, reads DAGVTQSPTHLIKTRGQQVTLRCSPKSGHDTVSWYQQALGQGPQFIFQYYEEEERQRGNFPDRFSGHQFPNYSSELNVNALLLGDSALYLCASSEGTGLYEQYFGPGTRLTVT.

The chain combines TRBV9 with TRBJ1-2; 8 nucleotides line up with TRBD1. The CDR3 has 17 residues. CDR1 SGDLS and CDR2 YYNGEE come from the germline V gene. The trim removed 1 base at V and 7 bases at J, leaving 15 bases unmatched. The CDR3 nucleotides read TGTGCCAGCAGCGTAAGCCCTGGCGCGACAGGGGATATTGGCTACACCTTC. It yields the protein CASSVSPGATGDIGYTF.

The chain links TRBV5-6 to TRBJ1-1; D not resolved. This CDR3 has 13 amino acids. Germline-derived CDR1 and CDR2 are SGHDT and YYEEEE. With 0 bases removed from V and 11 bases from J, the gap between germline ends came to 14 bases. The CDR3 DNA follows: TGTGCCAGCAGCTTGGTTGGCGGTTATGTGGCTTTCTTT. It yields the protein CASSLVGGYVAFF.

The rearrangement links TRBV27 to TRBJ1-4; tentative D call: TRBD1 (6 bases). The CDR3 is made up of 13 amino acids. Germline-derived CDR1 and CDR2 are MNHEY and SMNVEV (reference sequence). The ends were cut back, 2 bases at V and 8 bases at J, with 9 bases in the middle. DNA for the CDR3: TGTGCCAGCAGTTTACGGGGGCTAGAAAAACTGTTTTTT. It codes for CASSLRGLEKLFF.

This chain uses TRBV15 with TRBJ2-7, with D hard to call. With 3 bases removed from V and 0 bases from J, the gap between germline ends came to 12 bases. The CDR3 has 15 amino acids. CDR1 and CDR2 (germline): LNHNV, YYDKDF (reference sequence). CDR3 amino acids: CATSSSSRSSYEQYF. CDR3 in DNA: TGTGCCACCAGCAGCTCTTCGAGATCCTCCTACGAGCAGTACTTC.

V usage is TRBV10-3 and J usage is TRBJ2-2, with D perhaps TRBD1 or TRBD2 (6 bases each). Germline CDR1 reads ENHRY; CDR2 reads SYGVKD. Trimming cost V 10 bases and J 0 bases, with 15 bases left between them. The length of the CDR3 is 15 residues. Here the CDR3 reads CATQGGSSNTGELFF. For the CDR3, the DNA is TGTGCCACCCAAGGGGGGTCCTCGAACACCGGGGAGCTGTTTTTT.